This T cell receptor (beta chain) was documented in a study of CD8 T cells in Susac syndrome. About the research overall: Treatment at blood withdrawal was none, corticosteroids, or intravenous immunoglobulin alone in Susac syndrome patients. Study results and caveats: Peak Susac CD8+ clonal expansion was seen in TEMRA cells and active patients. Susac-specific public clones found in total CD8+ repertoires numbered some 17, and those in CD8+ TEMRA repertoires numbered several.

Random hexamers served to reverse transcribe roughly 0.5 to 1 ug RNA. TCRdb re-analysed the immunoSEQ multiplex PCR reads in MiXCR, keeping a single row per CDR3 protein. This sample has about 110,000 distinct CDR3 sequences; around 94% occur once, and the top ten carry around 0.4%. CDR3 size: 12 residues. From germline, CDR1 is SNHLY and CDR2 FYNNEI. V lost 7 bases and J lost 4, with 10 bases in between. Worth noting for this clonotype: No antigen is known for it.

This TCR derives from a human donor with Susac syndrome. This sequence joins TRBV2 and TRBJ2-5; D gene unclear. Sequencing was carried out using CD8+ T cells from PBMCs. CDR3 in amino acids: CASIDRTETQYF. The CDR3 nucleotides read TGTGCCAGCATTGACCGTACAGAGACCCAGTACTTC. Looking up the rest from reference TRBV2 and TRBJ2-5 gives the full variable domain: EPEVTQTPSHQVTQMGQEVILRCVPISNHLYFYWYRQILGQKVEFLVSFYNNEISEKSEIFDDQFSVERPDGSNFTLKIRSTKLEDSAMYFCASIDRTETQYFGPGTRLLVL.